This TCR beta chain emerged from a study of CD8+ T cells in alopecia areata. About the study: Treated patients were given oral tofacitinib, which was dosed at 5 to 10 mg twice daily. Affected scalp percentage gauged treated patients' severity. General study points: Many expanded lesional clones persisted in scalp and blood during tofacitinib treatment. Affected lesional scalp, above all in alopecia totalis/universalis, was more clonal than normal scalp.

This clone was seen a handful of times. What it binds is not known. Extracted RNA was reverse transcribed into cDNA, the sequencing template. Only in-frame clones appear in the TCRdb table, and some are missing; sequencing was by immunoSEQ multiplex PCR. The sample consists of about 90,000 clones, about 44% of them appearing once. The treatment was: oral pan-JAK inhibitor, 5-10 mg twice daily. From germline, CDR1 is SQVTM and CDR2 ANQGSEA. This CDR3 contains 15 residues. The trim removed 4 bases at V and 5 bases at J, leaving 6 bases unmatched. The sample consisted of CD8+ T cells sorted from blood, taken at week 24, from a patient treated with tofacitinib. The sequence came from a human donor with alopecia areata. The chain combines TRBV29-1 with TRBJ2-2, with 11 bases aligning to TRBD2. The CDR3 region is CSVVLAGVWTGELFF. CDR3 bases: TGCAGCGTTGTACTAGCGGGAGTTTGGACCGGGGAGCTGTTTTTT.